This T cell receptor beta chain was obtained from a study of early T cells in non-severe SARS-CoV-2 infection. About the study: Unsorted whole blood bulk RNA was sequenced, with unpaired chains. Whole-study results and caveats: In VDJdb matching, anti-spike CD8 responses were favored while private and CD4 specificities went missing.

V lost 4 bases and J 10 bases, leaving 15 bases between the germline ends. This CDR3 has 13 amino acids. Germline CDR1 MDHEN, CDR2 SYDVKM. Individual cDNA molecules carried attached unique molecular identifiers. TCRdb itself ran the 5' RACE reads through MiXCR, one entry per CDR3 protein. The table has around 46,000 distinct CDR3 sequences, roughly 5.7% seen once. This clonotype was found many times. Its matching antigen is unknown. The chain combines TRBV28 with TRBJ2-3, with D possibly being TRBD1 (6 bases). The sample consisted of whole blood, taken at baseline. The sequence was collected from an adult who was a healthcare worker with PCR-confirmed SARS-CoV-2 infection or an uninfected control (not recorded which). In nucleotides, the CDR3 is TGTGCCAGCAGTTCCGGGACAATTCCTGCGCAGTATTTT. It yields the protein CASSSGTIPAQYF.